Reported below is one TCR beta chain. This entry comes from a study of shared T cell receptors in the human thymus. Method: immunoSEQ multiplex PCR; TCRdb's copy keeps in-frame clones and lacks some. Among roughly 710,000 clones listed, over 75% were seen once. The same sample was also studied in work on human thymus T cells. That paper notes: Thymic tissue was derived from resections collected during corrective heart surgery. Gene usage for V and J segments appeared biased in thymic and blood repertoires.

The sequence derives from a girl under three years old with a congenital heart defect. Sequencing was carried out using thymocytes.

The CDR3 sequence: CASSSYRVSGETQYF. Written as DNA, the CDR3 is TGCGCCAGCAGCTCCTACAGGGTTTCGGGAGAGACCCAGTACTTC. J is TRBJ2-5 and V is TRBV5-1, with D maybe TRBD1 (6 bases). The CDR3 totals 15 residues. Germline V gives CDR1 SGHRS, CDR2 YFSETQ. The ends were cut back, 3 bases at V and 4 bases at J, with 16 bases in the middle. Filled out from reference TRBV5-1 and TRBJ2-5, the complete variable domain reads KAGVTQTPRYLIKTRGQQVTLSCSPISGHRSVSWYQQTPGQGLQFLFEYFSETQRNKGNFPGRFSGRQFSNSRSEMNVSTLELGDSALYLCASSSYRVSGETQYFGPGTRLLVL.